Following are 23 T cell receptor beta chains from one sample sequenced in a study of blood T cells in healthy people across ages. Next came a second PCR, run for roughly 6 to 11 cycles, which used a sample-barcoded 5' primer along with a J-beta primer mix. TCRdb re-analysed the 5' RACE reads in MiXCR, keeping a single row per CDR3 protein. The data contain 800,000 or so distinct CDR3 sequences, approximately 65% of them seen just once; the ten biggest clones take up roughly 26%. The sample consisted of blood. Receptors were obtained from a young man in good health.

This chain joins TRBV20-1 and TRBJ2-3; TRBD1 or TRBD2 may be the D gene (5 bases each). Trimming pared 5 bases from V and 6 bases from J, leaving 30 bases between. Germline values: CDR1 DFQATT, CDR2 SNEGSKA (reference sequence). The CDR3 covers 18 residues. The CDR3 region has the DNA TGCAGTGCTGCACCCCTCCCTCCGGGACCCCTAACCGTTGATACGCAGTATTTT. As protein: CSAAPLPPGPLTVDTQYF.

The chain combines TRBV12-3 or TRBV12-4 with TRBJ2-1; D ambiguous. The CDR3 has 13 amino acids. Deletions cut 5 bases from V and 3 bases from J, with 8 bases between. This chain's CDR3 is CASSAGFYNEQFF. In DNA, the CDR3 is TGTGCCAGCAGTGCCGGGTTCTACAATGAGCAGTTCTTC.

The genes are TRBV6-1 and TRBJ2-3; 9 nucleotides agree with TRBD2. The V and J ends lost 6 bases and 5 bases, in that order; junction bases with no gene match: 9. Germline CDR1 and CDR2: MNHNS and SASEGT. The CDR3 runs to 15 residues. The CDR3 reads CASRRLAGRLDTQYF. In nucleotides, the CDR3 is TGTGCCAGCAGACGGCTAGCGGGGAGGTTAGATACGCAGTATTTT.

The gene calls are TRBV5-5 and TRBJ2-2; TRBD1 might be the D (5 bases). The germline gives CDR1 SGHKS, CDR2 YYEKEE (reference sequence). The CDR3 extends over 16 amino acids. The V gene lost 4 bases and the J gene lost 3 bases, with 16 bases spanning the gap. Here the CDR3 DNA reads TGTGCCAGCAGCCTCAACTATGACAGATACACCGGGGAGCTGTTTTTT. Protein: CASSLNYDRYTGELFF.

The chain combines TRBV4-2 with TRBJ1-4; possibly TRBD1 for D (5 bases). V was cut by 0 bases and J by 5 bases, with 10 bases left in between. There are 15 residues in the CDR3. Germline CDR1 LGHNA, CDR2 YNFKEQ. CDR3 amino acids: CASSQEGGWNEKLFF. In DNA, the CDR3 is TGTGCCAGCAGCCAAGAGGGGGGGTGGAATGAAAAACTGTTTTTT.

V is TRBV24-1 and J is TRBJ2-1, with 7 positions matching TRBD2. CDR1 is KGHDR and CDR2 is SFDVKD in the germline V gene. V trimming: 6 bases; J trimming: 8 bases; junction bases outside the gene matches: 3. The CDR3 length is 12 residues. CDR3 in DNA: TGTGCCACCAGTTGGGCGGGGGATGAGCAGTTCTTC. Encoded protein: CATSWAGDEQFF.

This clonotype was found many times. V gene TRBV28 combines with J gene TRBJ2-5; the match to TRBD2 covers 8 bases. V shed 5 bases, J shed 2 bases, and the junction held 4 bases outside the gene matches. The CDR3 length is 14 residues. Looked up from germline, CDR1 is MDHEN and CDR2 is SYDVKM. The CDR3 DNA reads as TGTGCCAGCAGTAGCGGGGGTAGTCAAGAGACCCAGTACTTC. It yields the protein CASSSGGSQETQYF.

The rearrangement uses TRBV29-1 and TRBJ2-3; the D gene is possibly TRBD2 (6 bases). This CDR3 region has 11 residues. The germline V gene encodes CDR1 SQVTM and CDR2 ANQGSEA. The CDR3: CGGEDADTQYF. CDR3 sequence (DNA): TGCGGCGGGGAGGATGCAGATACGCAGTATTTT.

This clonotype showed up just a few times. V gene TRBV4-3 combines with J gene TRBJ1-2; possibly TRBD1 for D (6 bases). The V gene's germline CDR1 is LGHNA and CDR2 YSLEER. This CDR3 comprises 14 residues. Trimming cost V 1 base and J 8 bases, with 14 bases left between them. CDR3 DNA sequence: TGCGCCAGCAGCCAAGGGGGGCGAGAGGGCGGCTACACCTTC. It is translated as CASSQGGREGGYTF.

The chain employs TRBV4-3 and TRBJ2-1, with D maybe TRBD1 (6 bases). Trimming removed 0 bases at V and 12 bases at J, with 18 bases between. Germline V CDR1 and CDR2: LGHNA, YSLEER. This CDR3 is built from 15 residues. CDR3 region: CASSQDQRQGIGQFF. For the CDR3, the DNA is TGCGCCAGCAGCCAAGATCAAAGGCAGGGGATAGGGCAGTTCTTC.

This clonotype was seen a handful of times. This sequence joins TRBV9 and TRBJ2-7; TRBD1 matches at 8 bases. The CDR3 totals 15 residues. V lost 0 bases to trimming and J lost 2 bases; unmatched junction nucleotides: 4. CDR1 and CDR2 (germline): SGDLS, YYNGEE. The CDR3 protein is CASSVDGQGTYEQYF. In nucleotides, the CDR3 is TGTGCCAGCAGCGTAGATGGACAGGGAACCTACGAGCAGTACTTC.

The gene calls are TRBV7-3 and TRBJ1-1, with TRBD1 matching over 9 bases. This CDR3 region has 15 residues. With V trimmed by 4 bases and J by 4 bases, 7 bases remained unmatched. Germline V CDR1 and CDR2: SGHTA, FQGTGA. In DNA, the CDR3 is TGTGCCAGCAGCTACGCCGGGACAGGGACCACTGAAGCTTTCTTT. Its protein product is CASSYAGTGTTEAFF.

Comment on this clonotype: Compared with germline, one end of the junction differs, possibly owing to a read error. V and J are TRBV7-8 and TRBJ2-1, with no clear D. The CDR3 loop spans 14 amino acids. Looked up from germline, CDR1 is SGHVS and CDR2 is FQNEAQ. CDR3 sequence (DNA): TGTGCCAGCAGCTTAGGAGTCAGTTACAATGAGCGGTTCTTC. It encodes CASSLGVSYNERFF.

V is TRBV7-9 and J is TRBJ1-2; no definite D call. Germline loops: CDR1 SEHNR, CDR2 FQNEAQ (reference sequence). Trimming left V 0 bases short and J 3 bases short, with 8 bases between. There are 14 residues in the CDR3. The CDR3 DNA is TGTGCCAGCAGCTTAGCGCCAGACTACTATGGCTACACCTTC. It codes for CASSLAPDYYGYTF.

This chain connects TRBV4-2 to TRBJ2-7; 7 nucleotides agree with TRBD1. The CDR3 spans 15 residues. Trimming cost V 0 bases and J 1 base; bases outside gene matches: 3. The germline gives CDR1 LGHNA, CDR2 YNFKEQ. The CDR3 is CASSQESQGSYEQYF. CDR3 coding DNA: TGTGCCAGCAGCCAAGAGTCACAGGGGTCCTACGAGCAGTACTTC.

The V gene is TRBV7-2, the J gene TRBJ2-5; 11 bases fit TRBD2. The CDR3 runs 19 residues. Germline values: CDR1 SGHTA, CDR2 FQGNSA. V dropped 3 bases and J dropped 7; count of bases not matched to a gene: 19. DNA of the CDR3: TGTGCCAGCAGCTTTTTAGCACTAGCGGGGGATCTCCGGGTGGGGACCCAGTACTTC. Translated: CASSFLALAGDLRVGTQYF.

The V call is TRBV5-1, the J call TRBJ2-5, with D tentatively TRBD1 or TRBD2 (6 bases each). Per the germline V gene, CDR1 is SGHRS and CDR2 is YFSETQ. This CDR3 has 15 amino acids. V was trimmed by 4 bases and J by 11 bases, leaving 24 bases between them. The chain's CDR3 is CASSGTGTATGEQYF. CDR3 in DNA: TGCGCCAGCAGCGGAACAGGGACCGCTACGGGGGAGCAGTACTTC.

This clonotype was seen a handful of times. CDR3 in DNA: TGTGCCAGCTCGCGGGACAGGGCCACAGATACGCAGTATTTT. Protein sequence: CASSRDRATDTQYF. The chain couples TRBV18 to TRBJ2-3; 9 positions agree with TRBD1. The CDR3 spans 14 residues. Germline V gives CDR1 KGHSH, CDR2 LQKENI. J lost 2 bases, V lost 6 bases, and 3 bases had no gene match.

The V gene is TRBV9, the J gene TRBJ2-7, with D maybe TRBD1 (6 bases). CDR1 is SGDLS, CDR2 YYNGEE, per germline. The CDR3 is made up of 17 amino acids. V shed 1 base and J shed 0 bases, with 17 bases lying between them. This chain's CDR3 is CASSVSGGRPYSYEQYF. The DNA for the CDR3 is TGTGCCAGCAGCGTATCTGGGGGCAGGCCCTACTCCTACGAGCAGTACTTC. Full variable domain (missing parts from reference TRBV9 and TRBJ2-7): DSGVTQTPKHLITATGQRVTLRCSPRSGDLSVYWYQQSLDQGLQFLIQYYNGEERAKGNILERFSAQQFPDLHSELNLSSLELGDSALYFCASSVSGGRPYSYEQYFGPGTRLTVT.

In this sample, this clonotype turned up a few times. The germline gene is not matched at one end of the junction; a read error may be the cause. The rearrangement joins TRBV10-3 to TRBJ2-7, with TRBD2 matching over 9 bases. From germline, CDR1 is ENHRY and CDR2 SYGVKD. The CDR3 has 15 residues. CDR3 bases: TGTGCCATCAAGGCTAGCGGGGTCATTACCTACCAGCAGTACTTC. The encoded protein is CAIKASGVITYQQYF.

This chain joins TRBV5-1 and TRBJ2-5, with a weak D call TRBD1 (6 bases). The J call may be mistaken, given a closer DNA end match to TRBJ2-7. Per the germline V gene, CDR1 is SGHRS and CDR2 is YFSETQ. The CDR3 is 14 residues long. This CDR3 is CASSLEPGAYEQYF. CDR3 coding DNA: TGCGCCAGCAGCTTGGAGCCAGGGGCCTACGAGCAGTACTTC.

This clonotype was detected only a few times. The rearrangement uses TRBV20-1 and TRBJ2-7; D is unresolved. Trimming shortened V by 4 bases and J by 3 bases, and 4 bases separated the two germline ends. CDR1 DFQATT and CDR2 SNEGSKA come from the germline V gene (reference sequence). The CDR3 covers 10 residues. The CDR3 DNA is TGCAGTGCTAAGGACTACGAGCAGTACTTC. Translating it yields CSAKDYEQYF.

The J gene is TRBJ1-5, the V gene TRBV7-9; D is uncertain. The CDR3 loop spans 12 amino acids. The ends were cut back, 1 base at V and 13 bases at J, with 11 bases in the middle. Looked up from germline, CDR1 is SEHNR and CDR2 is FQNEAQ (reference sequence). The CDR3 DNA sequence: TGTGCCAGCAGCTTAGGATCGGCACATCAGCATTTT. This sequence encodes CASSLGSAHQHF.